A single sample gave rise to the 6 T cell receptor beta chains below, sequenced in a study of neoadjuvant anti-PD-1 for oral cavity cancer. Here immunoSEQ multiplex PCR was the method, and the copy in TCRdb shows in-frame clones only, minus some. This table holds tens of thousands of clones, around a quarter found once. Time point noted: after neoadjuvant nivolumab, at surgical resection. The sample consisted of tumor tissue, taken after nivolumab (anti-PD-1) treatment. The origin of the receptors is a person between 35 and 79 years old with oral cavity squamous cell carcinoma.

The chain couples TRBV30 to TRBJ2-1; D possibly corresponds to TRBD1 (5 bases). The germline V gene encodes CDR1 GTSNPN and CDR2 SVGIG (reference sequence). The CDR3 totals 15 residues. V shed 0 bases and J shed 4 bases, with 13 bases lying between them. The DNA for the CDR3 is TGTGCCTGGAGTGTAATAGGGGCGACTTACAATGAGCAGTTCTTC. Translated, it gives CAWSVIGATYNEQFF. The full variable domain, in which reference TRBV30 and TRBJ2-1 provide the parts outside the CDR3, is SQTIHQWPATLVQPVGSPLSLECTVEGTSNPNLYWYRQAAGRGLQLLFYSVGIGQISSEVPQNLSASRPQDRQFILSSKKLLLSDSGFYLCAWSVIGATYNEQFFGPGTRLTVL.

CDR3 nucleotides: TGTGCCAGCAGCTTAGTCGGCAATGAGCAGTTCTTC. Translated: CASSLVGNEQFF. The chain uses TRBV7-9 and TRBJ2-1; D gene uncertain. This CDR3 is built from 12 residues. V lost 1 base, J lost 6 bases, and 4 bases lay in between. Germline CDR1 SEHNR, CDR2 FQNEAQ (reference sequence).

V and J are TRBV7-3 and TRBJ2-5, with TRBD1 as a possible D gene (6 bases). V was clipped by 0 bases and J by 5 bases, with 13 bases between them. The length of the CDR3 is 15 residues. The germline V gene encodes CDR1 SGHTA and CDR2 FQGTGA. CDR3 bases: TGTGCCAGCAGCTTAACAGGGGGTTCGTGGGAGACCCAGTACTTC. Encoded protein: CASSLTGGSWETQYF.

The V call is TRBV28, the J call TRBJ2-5; perhaps TRBD1 as D (6 bases). The germline CDR1 and CDR2 sequences are MDHEN and SYDVKM. V lost 1 base and J lost 9, with 15 bases in between. The CDR3 covers 14 residues. For the CDR3, the DNA is TGTGCCAGCAGTTTATTAGGGGGATGGGATCCCCAGTACTTC. It is translated as CASSLLGGWDPQYF.

V and J are TRBV6-5 and TRBJ1-2; possible D gene TRBD1, 5 bases. The length of the CDR3 is 14 residues. Germline values: CDR1 MNHEY, CDR2 SVGAGI. Deletions cut 6 bases from V and 4 bases from J, with 15 bases between. CDR3 nucleotide sequence: TGTGCCAGCAGCCAAGGGGTGACGGTCTATGGCTACACCTTC. Protein: CASSQGVTVYGYTF.

This clone came up a few times. The sample has other DNA sequences that encode this CDR3 too. The chain recombines TRBV30 with TRBJ1-2, with TRBD1 identical over 7 bases. Germline V gene data show CDR1 as GTSNPN and CDR2 as SVGIG (reference sequence). The CDR3 sequence is 12 residues long. J was trimmed by 2 bases and V by 5 bases; bases with no gene match: 2. CDR3 loop: CAWDRANYGYTF. DNA of the CDR3: TGTGCCTGGGACAGGGCCAACTATGGCTACACCTTC. Looking up the rest from reference TRBV30 and TRBJ1-2 gives the full variable domain: SQTIHQWPATLVQPVGSPLSLECTVEGTSNPNLYWYRQAAGRGLQLLFYSVGIGQISSEVPQNLSASRPQDRQFILSSKKLLLSDSGFYLCAWDRANYGYTFGSGTRLTVV.